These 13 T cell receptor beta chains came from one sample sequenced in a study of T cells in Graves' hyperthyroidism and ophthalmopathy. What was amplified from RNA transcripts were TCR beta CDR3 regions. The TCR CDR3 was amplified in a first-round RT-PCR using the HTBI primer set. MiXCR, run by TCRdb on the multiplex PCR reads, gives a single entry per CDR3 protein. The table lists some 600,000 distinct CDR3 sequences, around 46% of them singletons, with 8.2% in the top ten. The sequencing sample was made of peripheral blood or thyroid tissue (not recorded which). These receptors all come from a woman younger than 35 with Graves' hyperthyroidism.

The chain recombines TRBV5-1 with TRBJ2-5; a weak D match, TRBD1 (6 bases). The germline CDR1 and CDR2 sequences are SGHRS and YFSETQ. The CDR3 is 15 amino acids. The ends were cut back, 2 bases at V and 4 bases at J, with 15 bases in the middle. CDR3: CASSFGTGRGETQYF. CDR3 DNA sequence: TGCGCCAGCAGCTTCGGCACAGGGAGAGGAGAGACCCAGTACTTC.

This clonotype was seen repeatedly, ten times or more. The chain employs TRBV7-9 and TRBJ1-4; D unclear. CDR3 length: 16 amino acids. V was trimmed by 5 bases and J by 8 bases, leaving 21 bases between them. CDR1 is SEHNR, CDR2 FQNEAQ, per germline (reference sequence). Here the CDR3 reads CASSNGRTLRLEKLFF. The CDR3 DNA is TGTGCCAGCAGCAACGGACGGACCTTGAGGTTAGAAAAACTGTTTTTT.

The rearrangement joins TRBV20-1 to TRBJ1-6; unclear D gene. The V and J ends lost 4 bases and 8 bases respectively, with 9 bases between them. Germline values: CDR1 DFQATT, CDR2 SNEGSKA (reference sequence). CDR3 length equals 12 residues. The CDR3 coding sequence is TGCAGTGCTAAACTTGGACATTCACCCCTCCACTTT. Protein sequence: CSAKLGHSPLHF.

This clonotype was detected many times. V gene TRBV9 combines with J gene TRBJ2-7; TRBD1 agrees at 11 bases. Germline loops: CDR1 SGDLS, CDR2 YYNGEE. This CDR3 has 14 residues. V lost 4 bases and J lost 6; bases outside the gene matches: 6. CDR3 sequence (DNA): TGTGCCAGCAGCCCAGGACAGGGGGCAGGCGAGCAGTACTTC. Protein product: CASSPGQGAGEQYF.

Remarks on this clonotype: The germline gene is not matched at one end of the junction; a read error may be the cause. CDR3 loop: CASAEPGEAFYEQYF. CDR3 nucleotide sequence: TGTGCCAGCGCGGAGCCAGGGGAAGCTTTCTACGAGCAGTACTTC. The J gene is TRBJ2-7, the V gene TRBV10-2, with D possibly matching TRBD1 (6 bases). Germline V CDR1 and CDR2: WSHSY, SAAADI. This CDR3 region has 15 residues.

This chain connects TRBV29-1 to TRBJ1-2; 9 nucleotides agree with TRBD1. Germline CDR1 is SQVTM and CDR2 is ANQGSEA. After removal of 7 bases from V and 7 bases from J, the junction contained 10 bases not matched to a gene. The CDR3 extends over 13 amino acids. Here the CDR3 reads CSAAGTGTSGYTF. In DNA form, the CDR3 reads TGCAGCGCAGCCGGGACAGGGACGTCTGGCTACACCTTC.

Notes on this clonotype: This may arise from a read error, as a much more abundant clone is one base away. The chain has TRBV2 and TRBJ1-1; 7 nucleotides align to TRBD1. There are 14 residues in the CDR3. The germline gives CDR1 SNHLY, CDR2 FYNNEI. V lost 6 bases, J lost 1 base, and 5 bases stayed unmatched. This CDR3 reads CASRQGSKNTEAFF. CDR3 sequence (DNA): TGTGCCAGCAGACAGGGGAGCAAGAACACTGAAGCTTTCTTT.

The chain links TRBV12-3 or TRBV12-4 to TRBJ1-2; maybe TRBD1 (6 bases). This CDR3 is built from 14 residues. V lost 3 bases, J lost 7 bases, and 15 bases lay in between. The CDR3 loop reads CASSFQGTMGGYTF. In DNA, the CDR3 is TGTGCCAGCAGTTTCCAGGGGACCATGGGTGGCTACACCTTC.

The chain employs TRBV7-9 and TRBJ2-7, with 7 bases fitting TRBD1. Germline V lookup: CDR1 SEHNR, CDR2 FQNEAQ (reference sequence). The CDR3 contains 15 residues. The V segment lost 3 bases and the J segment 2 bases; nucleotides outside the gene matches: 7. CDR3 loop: CASSFRSTGAYEQYF. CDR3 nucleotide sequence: TGTGCCAGCAGCTTTCGTAGTACAGGGGCCTACGAGCAGTACTTC.

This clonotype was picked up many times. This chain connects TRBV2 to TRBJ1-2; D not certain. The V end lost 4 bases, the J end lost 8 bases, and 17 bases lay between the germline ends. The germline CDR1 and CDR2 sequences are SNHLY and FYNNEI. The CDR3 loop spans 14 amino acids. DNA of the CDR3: TGTGCCAGCAGTGCGGCGTCACCTAGACAAGGCTACACCTTC. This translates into CASSAASPRQGYTF.

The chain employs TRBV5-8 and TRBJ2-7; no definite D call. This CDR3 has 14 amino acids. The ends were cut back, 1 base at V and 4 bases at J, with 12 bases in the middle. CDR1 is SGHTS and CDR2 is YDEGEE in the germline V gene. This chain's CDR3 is CASSLWHRDYEQYF. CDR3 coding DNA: TGTGCCAGCAGCTTGTGGCATAGGGATTACGAGCAGTACTTC.

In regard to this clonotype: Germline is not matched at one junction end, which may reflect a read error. CDR3 DNA sequence: TGCGCCAGCAGCCAAGCCGGGGCAGGGGGAGAGACCAGTGACTTC. It encodes CASSQAGAGGETSDF. The genes are TRBV7-9 and TRBJ2-5; 7 positions agree with TRBD1. There are 15 residues in the CDR3. Germline V CDR1 and CDR2: SEHNR, FQNEAQ (reference sequence).

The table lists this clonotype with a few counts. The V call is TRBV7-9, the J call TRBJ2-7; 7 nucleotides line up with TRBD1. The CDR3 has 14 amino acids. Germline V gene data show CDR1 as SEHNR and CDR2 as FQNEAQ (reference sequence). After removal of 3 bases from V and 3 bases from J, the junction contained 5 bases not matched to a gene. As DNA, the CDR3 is TGTGCCAGCAGCTTCACAGGGGACGGCTACGAGCAGTACTTC. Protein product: CASSFTGDGYEQYF. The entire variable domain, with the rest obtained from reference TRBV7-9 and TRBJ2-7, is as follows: DTGVSQNPRHKITKRGQNVTFRCDPISEHNRLYWYRQTLGQGPEFLTYFQNEAQLEKSRLLSDRFSAERPKGSFSTLEIQRTEQGDSAMYLCASSFTGDGYEQYFGPGTRLTVT.